One sample yielded the 19 T cell receptor beta chains listed below, sequenced in a study of TIL therapy for anti-PD-1-resistant metastatic lung cancer. Time point of the sample: pre-treatment sample, taken before nivolumab and TIL therapy. The immunoSEQ assay was v3. Profiled with immunoSEQ multiplex PCR; TCRdb holds only in-frame clones, not every one. The data hold tens of thousands of clones, with around 79% observed a single time. The sample was blood, taken at baseline. These receptors all come from a person aged 25 to 80 with non-small cell lung cancer.

In its sample, this clone was seen a few times. The chain joins TRBV27 to TRBJ1-6; 9 positions match TRBD1. Germline V gene sequence: CDR1 MNHEY, CDR2 SMNVEV (reference sequence). Germline trimming cut 1 base from V and 5 bases from J; bases unmatched to any gene: 0. This CDR3 region has 15 residues. The CDR3 region has the DNA TGTGCCAGCAGTTTATACAGGGGGCATAATTCACCCCTCCACTTT. Protein: CASSLYRGHNSPLHF.

On this clone itself: This same CDR3 is encoded by further DNA sequences in the sample. This sequence joins TRBV7-2 and TRBJ2-7; tentatively, D is TRBD2 (6 bases). V gave up 1 base and J gave up 2 bases, with 12 bases separating them. In germline, CDR1 is SGHTA, CDR2 FQGNSA. This CDR3 spans 15 amino acids. The CDR3 loop reads CASSLDGRGAYEQYF. The CDR3 DNA reads TGTGCCAGCAGCTTAGACGGGAGAGGGGCCTACGAGCAGTACTTC.

V gene TRBV7-2 combines with J gene TRBJ1-2; perhaps TRBD1 as D (6 bases). The CDR3 runs to 16 residues. The V and J ends lost 1 base and 3 bases respectively, with 15 bases between them. Germline V gene data show CDR1 as SGHTA and CDR2 as FQGNSA. CDR3 sequence: CASSLGGGGSDYGYTF. CDR3 coding DNA: TGTGCCAGCAGCTTAGGAGGAGGGGGATCGGACTATGGCTACACCTTC. The complete variable domain, with remaining parts taken from reference TRBV7-2 and TRBJ1-2, reads GAGVSQSPSNKVTEKGKDVELRCDPISGHTALYWYRQSLGQGLEFLIYFQGNSAPDKSGLPSDRFSAERTGGSVSTLTIQRTQQEDSAVYLCASSLGGGGSDYGYTFGSGTRLTVV.

This chain uses TRBV6-5 with TRBJ1-6; 12 bases agree with TRBD1. The germline CDR1 and CDR2 sequences are MNHEY and SVGAGI. The CDR3 is 15 amino acids. V lost 5 bases, J lost 9 bases, and 5 bases stayed unmatched. CDR3 loop: CASSAGDRGLSPLHF. The CDR3 DNA reads as TGTGCCAGCAGTGCCGGGGACAGGGGGCTTTCACCCCTCCACTTT.

This chain joins TRBV5-1 and TRBJ2-2; 7 nucleotides align to TRBD1. Trimming took 7 bases from V and 3 from J; bases not matched to a gene: 12. The germline V gene encodes CDR1 SGHRS and CDR2 YFSETQ. The CDR3 extends over 16 amino acids. CDR3: CASHDIPGTDTGELFF. The CDR3 DNA reads TGCGCCAGCCACGATATCCCCGGGACAGACACCGGGGAGCTGTTTTTT. Full variable domain (outside the CDR3, taken from reference TRBV5-1 and TRBJ2-2): KAGVTQTPRYLIKTRGQQVTLSCSPISGHRSVSWYQQTPGQGLQFLFEYFSETQRNKGNFPGRFSGRQFSNSRSEMNVSTLELGDSALYLCASHDIPGTDTGELFFGEGSRLTVL.

The rearrangement uses TRBV28 and TRBJ1-2, with a weak D call TRBD1 (6 bases). V was shortened by 6 bases and J by 8 bases, with 25 bases between the two germline ends. Germline-derived CDR1 and CDR2 are MDHEN and SYDVKM. The CDR3 sequence is 16 residues long. In nucleotides, the CDR3 is TGTGCCAGCAGCCTCGACCCCCACACAGGGTCGTCAGGCTACACCTTC. Translation gives CASSLDPHTGSSGYTF.

V is TRBV6-5 and J is TRBJ1-1; 7 bases are shared with TRBD1. Germline-derived CDR1 and CDR2 are MNHEY and SVGAGI. The V and J ends lost 5 bases and 7 bases, in that order; junction bases with no gene match: 4. The CDR3 loop spans 12 amino acids. The CDR3: CASSNRGFEAFF. In DNA, the CDR3 is TGTGCCAGCAGTAACAGGGGTTTTGAAGCTTTCTTT.

The chain recombines TRBV7-8 with TRBJ2-7; 7 nucleotides align to TRBD2. The CDR3 has 16 residues. The germline gives CDR1 SGHVS, CDR2 FQNEAQ. V dropped 1 base and J dropped 0; count of bases not matched to a gene: 6. The CDR3 region has the DNA TGTGCCAGCAGCTTAGTTGGCGGGAGATTCTCCTACGAGCAGTACTTC. It is translated as CASSLVGGRFSYEQYF.

This chain uses TRBV7-9 with TRBJ2-5; 7 positions agree with TRBD2. The J call may be mistaken, given a closer DNA end match to TRBJ2-7. The CDR3 is 16 amino acids. CDR1 SEHNR and CDR2 FQNEAQ come from the germline V gene (reference sequence). The CDR3 nucleotides read TGTGCCAGCAGCTTAGCTACGGGAGGTAGGTCCTACGAGCAGTACTTC. It yields the protein CASSLATGGRSYEQYF.

The rearrangement uses TRBV7-2 and TRBJ2-5; D is perhaps TRBD1 or TRBD2 (5 bases each). Gene TRBJ2-7 matches the end of the DNA better, so the J call may be wrong. There are 14 residues in the CDR3. Germline CDR1 and CDR2: SGHTA and FQGNSA. This CDR3 is CASSFQRGPYEQYF. DNA of the CDR3: TGTGCCAGCAGCTTCCAACGGGGCCCCTACGAGCAGTACTTC.

The V call is TRBV2, the J call TRBJ2-1, with D possibly being TRBD1 or TRBD2 (6 bases each). The germline V gene encodes CDR1 SNHLY and CDR2 FYNNEI. The CDR3 covers 15 residues. The germline V and J ends were trimmed by 7 bases and 4 bases, with 17 bases remaining between them. The DNA for the CDR3 is TGTGCCAGCACCCTGGGAAGGGGGGCGTACAATGAGCAGTTCTTC. This translates into CASTLGRGAYNEQFF. The full variable domain, with the rest looked up from reference TRBV2 and TRBJ2-1, is EPEVTQTPSHQVTQMGQEVILRCVPISNHLYFYWYRQILGQKVEFLVSFYNNEISEKSEIFDDQFSVERPDGSNFTLKIRSTKLEDSAMYFCASTLGRGAYNEQFFGPGTRLTVL.

This clone was picked up one time. This sequence joins TRBV18 and TRBJ2-5; D unclear. The CDR3 is 13 amino acids. Germline V gives CDR1 KGHSH, CDR2 LQKENI. Trimming pared 3 bases from V and 3 bases from J, leaving 8 bases between. The CDR3 sequence is CASSPRLEETQYF. The CDR3 DNA follows: TGTGCCAGCTCACCCCGACTTGAAGAGACCCAGTACTTC.

This chain connects TRBV5-1 to TRBJ1-1, with a tentative D call TRBD1 (5 bases). CDR1 and CDR2 from the germline V gene are SGHRS and YFSETQ. This CDR3 comprises 13 residues. The V end lost 4 bases, the J end lost 5 bases, and 12 bases lay between the germline ends. CDR3 in amino acids: CASSADSKTEAFF. CDR3 in DNA: TGCGCCAGCAGCGCCGACAGCAAGACTGAAGCTTTCTTT.

This clone occurred a few times. V is TRBV2 and J is TRBJ1-2, with 8 bases identical to TRBD1. V trimming: 7 bases; J trimming: 5 bases; junction bases outside the gene matches: 9. The CDR3 spans 14 residues. The germline V gene has CDR1 SNHLY and CDR2 FYNNEI. The CDR3 protein is CASILQGARYGYTF. CDR3 sequence (DNA): TGTGCCAGCATTCTCCAGGGGGCCCGATATGGCTACACCTTC.

The V call is TRBV7-2, the J call TRBJ1-2, with 8 positions matching TRBD1. The germline CDR1 and CDR2 sequences are SGHTA and FQGNSA. The V and J ends lost 5 bases and 4 bases, in that order; junction bases with no gene match: 6. CDR3 length equals 14 residues. The CDR3 region has the DNA TGTGCCAGCAGCCCCCGGGACAGGACCTATGGCTACACCTTC. Its protein is CASSPRDRTYGYTF. The full variable domain, completed using reference TRBV7-2 and TRBJ1-2, is GAGVSQSPSNKVTEKGKDVELRCDPISGHTALYWYRQSLGQGLEFLIYFQGNSAPDKSGLPSDRFSAERTGGSVSTLTIQRTQQEDSAVYLCASSPRDRTYGYTFGSGTRLTVV.

This clone turned up a few times. V usage is TRBV4-2 and J usage is TRBJ1-2; no reliable D call. The CDR3 loop spans 15 amino acids. Per the germline V gene, CDR1 is LGHNA and CDR2 is YNFKEQ. V was trimmed by 0 bases and J by 7 bases, leaving 15 bases between them. In nucleotides, the CDR3 is TGTGCCAGCAGCCAAGATTTGACAACTAACCTTGGCTACACCTTC. Its translation is CASSQDLTTNLGYTF.

This chain joins TRBV5-6 and TRBJ2-7; D is ambiguous. The CDR3 is 14 residues long. CDR1 SGHDT and CDR2 YYEEEE come from the germline V gene. Between the trimmed V and J ends, which lost 0 bases and 0 bases, there was a span of 7 bases. The CDR3 DNA is TGTGCCAGCAGCTTGGGGGCCTTCTCCTACGAGCAGTACTTC. This translates into CASSLGAFSYEQYF.

The genes are TRBV7-9 and TRBJ1-3; D unresolved. V gave up 5 bases and J gave up 0 bases, with 14 bases separating them. From germline, CDR1 is SEHNR and CDR2 FQNEAQ (reference sequence). The CDR3 runs to 16 residues. CDR3 residues: CASSRTPRRSGNTIYF. DNA for the CDR3: TGTGCCAGCAGCCGAACTCCCCGCCGCTCTGGAAACACCATATATTTT.

This rearrangement joins TRBV7-9 to TRBJ2-1, with 8 bases that match TRBD2. Trimming took 3 bases from V and 0 from J; bases not matched to a gene: 7. Germline V CDR1 and CDR2: SEHNR, FQNEAQ (reference sequence). This CDR3 spans 17 amino acids. The CDR3 here is CASSLEPGLDSYNEQFF. For the CDR3, the DNA is TGTGCCAGCAGCTTGGAGCCGGGACTAGACTCCTACAATGAGCAGTTCTTC.